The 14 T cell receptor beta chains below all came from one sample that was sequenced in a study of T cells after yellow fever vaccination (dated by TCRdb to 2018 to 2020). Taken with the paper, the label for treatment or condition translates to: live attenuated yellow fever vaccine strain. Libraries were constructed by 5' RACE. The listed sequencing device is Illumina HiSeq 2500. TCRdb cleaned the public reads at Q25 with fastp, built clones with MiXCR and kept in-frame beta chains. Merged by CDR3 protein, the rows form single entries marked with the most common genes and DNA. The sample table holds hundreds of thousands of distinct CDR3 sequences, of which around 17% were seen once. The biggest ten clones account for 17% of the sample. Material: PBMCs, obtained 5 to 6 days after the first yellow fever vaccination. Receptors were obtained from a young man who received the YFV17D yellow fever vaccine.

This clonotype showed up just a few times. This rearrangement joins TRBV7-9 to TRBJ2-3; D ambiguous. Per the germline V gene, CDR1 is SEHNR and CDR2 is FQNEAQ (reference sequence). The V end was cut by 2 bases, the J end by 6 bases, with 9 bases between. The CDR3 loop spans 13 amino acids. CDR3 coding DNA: TGTGCCAGCAGCTTAATGGAGCTTGATACGCAGTATTTT. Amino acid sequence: CASSLMELDTQYF.

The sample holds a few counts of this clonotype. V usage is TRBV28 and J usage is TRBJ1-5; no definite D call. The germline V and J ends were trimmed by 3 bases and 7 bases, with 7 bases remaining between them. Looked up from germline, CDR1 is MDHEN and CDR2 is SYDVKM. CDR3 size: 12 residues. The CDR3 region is CASSLVVQPQHF. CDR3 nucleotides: TGTGCCAGCAGTTTGGTGGTCCAGCCCCAGCATTTT.

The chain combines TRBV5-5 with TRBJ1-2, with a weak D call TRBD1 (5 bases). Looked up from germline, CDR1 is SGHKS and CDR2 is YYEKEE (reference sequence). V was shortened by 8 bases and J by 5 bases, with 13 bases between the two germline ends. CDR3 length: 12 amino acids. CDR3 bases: TGTGCCAGGAGCCCCGGGGGATATGGCTACACCTTC. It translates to CARSPGGYGYTF.

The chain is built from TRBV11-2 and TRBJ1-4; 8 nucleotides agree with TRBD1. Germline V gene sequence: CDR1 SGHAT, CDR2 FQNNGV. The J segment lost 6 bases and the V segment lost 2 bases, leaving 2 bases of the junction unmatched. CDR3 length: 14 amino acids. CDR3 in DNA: TGTGCCAGCAGCTTAACGGGACAGGATGAAAAACTGTTTTTT. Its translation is CASSLTGQDEKLFF.

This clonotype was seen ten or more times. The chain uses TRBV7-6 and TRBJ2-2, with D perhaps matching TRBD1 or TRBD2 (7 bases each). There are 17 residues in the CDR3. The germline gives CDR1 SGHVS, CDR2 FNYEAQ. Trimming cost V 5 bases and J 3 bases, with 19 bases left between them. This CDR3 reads CASSSQGGDPYTGELFF. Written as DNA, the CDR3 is TGTGCCAGCAGCAGCCAGGGGGGGGACCCCTACACCGGGGAGCTGTTTTTT. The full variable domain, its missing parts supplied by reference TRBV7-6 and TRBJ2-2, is GAGVSQSPRYKVTKRGQDVALRCDPISGHVSLYWYRQALGQGPEFLTYFNYEAQQDKSGLPNDRFSAERPEGSISTLTIQRTEQRDSAMYRCASSSQGGDPYTGELFFGEGSRLTVL.

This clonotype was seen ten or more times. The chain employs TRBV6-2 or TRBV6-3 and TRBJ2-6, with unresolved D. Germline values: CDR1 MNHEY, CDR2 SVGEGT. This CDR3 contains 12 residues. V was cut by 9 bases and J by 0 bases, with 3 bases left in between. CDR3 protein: CASTSGANVLTF. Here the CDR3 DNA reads TGTGCCAGTACCTCTGGGGCCAACGTCCTGACTTTC.

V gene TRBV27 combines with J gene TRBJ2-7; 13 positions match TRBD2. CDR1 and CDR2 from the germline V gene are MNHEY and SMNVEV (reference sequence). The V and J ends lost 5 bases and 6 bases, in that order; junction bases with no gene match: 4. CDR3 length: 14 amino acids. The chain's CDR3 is CASSPGLAGVEQYV. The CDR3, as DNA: TGTGCCAGCAGTCCCGGACTAGCGGGGGTCGAGCAGTACGTC.

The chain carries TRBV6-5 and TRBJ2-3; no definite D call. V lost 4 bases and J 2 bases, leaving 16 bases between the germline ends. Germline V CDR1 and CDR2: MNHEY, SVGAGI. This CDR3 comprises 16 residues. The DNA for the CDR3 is TGTGCCAGCAGTTTCCGCCTCCGCGGAAACACAGATACGCAGTATTTT. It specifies CASSFRLRGNTDTQYF.

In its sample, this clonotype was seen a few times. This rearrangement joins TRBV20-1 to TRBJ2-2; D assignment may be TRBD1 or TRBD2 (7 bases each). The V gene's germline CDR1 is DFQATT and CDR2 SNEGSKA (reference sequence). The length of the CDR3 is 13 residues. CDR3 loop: CGGGTANTGELFF. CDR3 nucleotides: TGCGGGGGAGGGACAGCGAACACCGGGGAGCTGTTTTTT.

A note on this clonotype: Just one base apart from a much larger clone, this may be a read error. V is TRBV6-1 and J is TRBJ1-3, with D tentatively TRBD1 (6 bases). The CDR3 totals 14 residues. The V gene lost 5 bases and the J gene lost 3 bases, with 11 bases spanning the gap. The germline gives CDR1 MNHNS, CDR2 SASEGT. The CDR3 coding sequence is TGTGCCAGCAGTCAAGGACAGAATGGAAACACCATATATTTT. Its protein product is CASSQGQNGNTIYF.

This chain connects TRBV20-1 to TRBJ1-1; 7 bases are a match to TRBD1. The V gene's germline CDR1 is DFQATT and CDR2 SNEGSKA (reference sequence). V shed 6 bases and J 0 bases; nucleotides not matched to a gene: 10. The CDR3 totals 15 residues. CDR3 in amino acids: CSALTLTGMNTEAFF. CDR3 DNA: TGCAGTGCCCTAACACTGACAGGGATGAACACTGAAGCTTTCTTT.

The CDR3 DNA reads as TGTGCCAGCAGCTCCCAGGGACGATTGATCCCCTCGGCAACTAATGAAAAACTGTTTTTT. Amino acid sequence: CASSSQGRLIPSATNEKLFF. This chain uses TRBV5-6 with TRBJ1-4, with a weak D call TRBD1 (5 bases). V was pared by 3 bases and J by 0 bases, with 24 bases between. The CDR3 is made up of 20 amino acids. The V gene's germline CDR1 is SGHDT and CDR2 YYEEEE.

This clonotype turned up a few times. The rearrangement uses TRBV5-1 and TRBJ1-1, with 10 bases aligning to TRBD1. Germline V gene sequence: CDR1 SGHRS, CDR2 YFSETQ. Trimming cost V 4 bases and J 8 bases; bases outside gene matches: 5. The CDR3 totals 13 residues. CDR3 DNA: TGCGCCAGCAGCGAGACGGACAGGGGGGAAGCTTTCTTT. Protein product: CASSETDRGEAFF. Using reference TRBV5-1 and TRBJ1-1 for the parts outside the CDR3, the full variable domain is KAGVTQTPRYLIKTRGQQVTLSCSPISGHRSVSWYQQTPGQGLQFLFEYFSETQRNKGNFPGRFSGRQFSNSRSEMNVSTLELGDSALYLCASSETDRGEAFFGQGTRLTVV.

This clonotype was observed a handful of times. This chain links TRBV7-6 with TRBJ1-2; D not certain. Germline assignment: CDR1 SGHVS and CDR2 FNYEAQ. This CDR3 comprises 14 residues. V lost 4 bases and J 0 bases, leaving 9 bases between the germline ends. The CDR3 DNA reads TGTGCCAGCAGCTCGGGCCCAGCTAACTATGGCTACACCTTC. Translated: CASSSGPANYGYTF.